The 14 T cell receptor beta chains listed next were all sequenced from one sample in a study of identical twins (dated by TCRdb to the mid-2010s). Library creation used 5' RACE. The instrument given in TCRdb is Illumina HiSeq 2000. TCRdb ran its own pipeline on the public reads, namely fastp trimming at Q25 and MiXCR clone calling, and kept in-frame beta chains. Identical CDR3 protein sequences are pooled into one entry, listed with their most common genes and DNA. For this sample there are some 260,000 distinct CDR3 sequences; roughly 13% appear just once. The biggest ten clones account for approximately 8.2% of the sample. Source material: memory (CD45RO+) T cells sorted from blood. The cell subset or site label of this sample denotes: CD45RO+ enriched T cells. The receptors here all came from a woman between 18 and 29 years old in good health.

This clonotype turned up a few times. The chain couples TRBV20-1 to TRBJ1-2; possibly TRBD1 for D (5 bases). Germline CDR1 DFQATT, CDR2 SNEGSKA (reference sequence). Between the trimmed V and J ends, which lost 3 bases and 8 bases, there was a span of 16 bases. The CDR3 contains 13 residues. The CDR3 spells CSARRRGATGYTF. The DNA for the CDR3 is TGCAGTGCTAGGAGAAGGGGAGCGACCGGCTACACCTTC.

This clonotype has a handful of counts. The chain carries TRBV18 and TRBJ2-7; no firm D call. There are 13 residues in the CDR3. The V end lost 6 bases, the J end lost 2 bases, and 11 bases lay between the germline ends. The V gene's germline CDR1 is KGHSH and CDR2 LQKENI. CDR3 sequence (DNA): TGTGCCAGCTCCCGCCTAGAAACCTACGAGCAGTACTTC. It translates to CASSRLETYEQYF. Combining the CDR3 with reference TRBV18 and TRBJ2-7 gives the whole variable domain NAGVMQNPRHLVRRRGQEARLRCSPMKGHSHVYWYRQLPEEGLKFMVYLQKENIIDESGMPKERFSAEFPKEGPSILRIQQVVRGDSAAYFCASSRLETYEQYFGPGTRLTVT.

This clonotype was seen a handful of times. This chain connects TRBV11-2 to TRBJ1-5, with a weak D call TRBD1 (5 bases). V lost 3 bases and J lost 2, with 11 bases in between. The CDR3 is 15 amino acids. CDR1 is SGHAT and CDR2 is FQNNGV in the germline V gene. The CDR3 sequence: CASSLGQGGNQPQHF. The DNA of the CDR3 is TGTGCCAGCAGCTTGGGGCAGGGCGGCAATCAGCCCCAGCATTTT.

This clonotype came up a few times. The J gene is TRBJ2-7, the V gene TRBV4-3; D unclear. Germline loops: CDR1 LGHNA, CDR2 YSLEER. V lost 3 bases and J 8 bases, leaving 17 bases between the germline ends. The CDR3 extends over 14 amino acids. The CDR3, as DNA: TGCGCCAGCAGCCAGGAAGGAACGACCTCCCAGCAGTACTTC. This translates into CASSQEGTTSQQYF.

V is TRBV9 and J is TRBJ2-5; 8 nucleotides match TRBD2. There are 16 residues in the CDR3. Trimming removed 0 bases from V and 5 bases from J; junction bases left unmatched: 9. Germline CDR1 is SGDLS and CDR2 is YYNGEE. CDR3 sequence reads: CASSVGASGLYETQYF. The CDR3 DNA reads TGTGCCAGCAGCGTAGGAGCTAGCGGGCTGTATGAGACCCAGTACTTC. Complete variable domain (other parts from reference TRBV9 and TRBJ2-5): DSGVTQTPKHLITATGQRVTLRCSPRSGDLSVYWYQQSLDQGLQFLIQYYNGEERAKGNILERFSAQQFPDLHSELNLSSLELGDSALYFCASSVGASGLYETQYFGPGTRLLVL.

This clonotype was found many times. The V and J genes are TRBV5-6 and TRBJ1-2; D ambiguous. Germline CDR1 reads SGHDT; CDR2 reads YYEEEE. The CDR3 is 17 residues long. Trimming left V 1 base short and J 0 bases short, with 16 bases between. CDR3 in DNA: TGTGCCAGCAGCTTGTACCTTCCGAATTCCCCTAACTATGGCTACACCTTC. Translating gives CASSLYLPNSPNYGYTF.

J is TRBJ2-5 and V is TRBV29-1; either TRBD1 or TRBD2 may fit D (6 bases each). CDR1 SQVTM and CDR2 ANQGSEA come from the germline V gene. V lost 6 bases to trimming and J lost 5 bases, with 19 bases between them. CDR3 length equals 14 residues. The CDR3 coding sequence is TGCAGCGTCGCCCGGACAGCCGGAGGGGAGACCCAGTACTTC. Residues: CSVARTAGGETQYF.

The chain couples TRBV14 to TRBJ2-1; 8 nucleotides agree with TRBD2. The CDR3 consists of 19 residues. Germline CDR1 is SGHDN and CDR2 is FVKESK. The J segment lost 0 bases and the V segment lost 0 bases, leaving 10 bases of the junction unmatched. The DNA of the CDR3 is TGTGCCAGCAGCCAAGAAAGAGCGGGAGTTACGAGCTCCTACAATGAGCAGTTCTTC. This translates into CASSQERAGVTSSYNEQFF.

The CDR3 here is CASSSRGLLGEQYF. CDR3 sequence (DNA): TGTGCCAGCAGTTCCAGGGGGCTTTTAGGAGAGCAGTACTTC. The chain is built from TRBV2 and TRBJ2-7; the match to TRBD1 covers 8 bases. J gave up 7 bases and V 5 bases, and 10 bases lay outside the gene matches. This CDR3 comprises 14 residues. CDR1 is SNHLY, CDR2 FYNNEI, per germline.

This clonotype came up many times. This chain connects TRBV5-1 to TRBJ2-5; 9 bases are shared with TRBD2. Losses at the gene ends were 3 bases for V and 5 bases for J; bases not matched to a gene: 11. This CDR3 region has 16 residues. Germline-derived CDR1 and CDR2 are SGHRS and YFSETQ. Here the CDR3 reads CASSSKQVAGEETQYF. The CDR3 nucleotides are TGCGCCAGCAGCTCTAAACAAGTAGCGGGGGAGGAGACCCAGTACTTC.

The CDR3, as DNA: TGCAGTGCTAGCGGGTTAGCAGATACGCAGTATTTT. Translation: CSASGLADTQYF. The chain combines TRBV20-1 with TRBJ2-3; no clear D gene. Germline V gene sequence: CDR1 DFQATT, CDR2 SNEGSKA (reference sequence). CDR3 length equals 12 residues. V shed 3 bases and J shed 4 bases, with 8 bases lying between them.

This clonotype occurred many times. This rearrangement joins TRBV3-1 to TRBJ2-7; 8 nucleotides match TRBD2. J gave up 0 bases and V 5 bases, and 3 bases lay outside the gene matches. Germline lookup yields CDR1 LGHDT and CDR2 YNNKEL (reference sequence). The CDR3 sequence is 14 residues long. The CDR3 sequence is CASSYSGVSYEQYF. CDR3 coding DNA: TGTGCCAGCAGCTATAGCGGGGTCTCCTACGAGCAGTACTTC.

V is TRBV7-8 and J is TRBJ2-2, with D possibly TRBD2 on 5 matching bases. Deletions cut 3 bases from V and 4 bases from J, with 12 bases between. The CDR3 contains 15 residues. CDR1 is SGHVS and CDR2 is FQNEAQ in the germline V gene. CDR3 coding DNA: TGTGCCAGCAGCTTCACCCCGGGGTCCACCGGGGAGCTGTTTTTT. Protein sequence: CASSFTPGSTGELFF.

This clonotype occurred a few times. The V and J genes are TRBV29-1 and TRBJ2-1; 7 bases match TRBD2. CDR1 and CDR2 from the germline V gene are SQVTM and ANQGSEA. V dropped 2 bases and J dropped 7; count of bases not matched to a gene: 2. This CDR3 is 12 amino acids long. The CDR3: CSVEREGNEQFF. The CDR3 DNA is TGCAGCGTTGAAAGGGAGGGGAATGAGCAGTTCTTC.